This T cell receptor beta chain is from a study of cytomegalovirus exposure and HLA in healthy donors. Findings of the study overall: Some highly shared sequence variants likely arose as a pipeline artifact. Per a prior analysis, the majority of TCR beta V segments were productive roughly 90% or roughly 30% of the time. Many donors shared some public TCRs, even though most TCR sequences were rare.

As to this clone: The target antigen is unknown.

It was with 60 Vbeta and 13 Jbeta primers that the PCR ran. The assay was immunoSEQ multiplex PCR, and TCRdb's table has in-frame clones only and misses some. This sample has some 150,000 clones; over 60% occur once, and the top ten carry 1.6%. The germline V and J ends were trimmed by 5 bases and 2 bases, with 10 bases remaining between them. The length of the CDR3 is 14 residues. Germline V CDR1 and CDR2: MNHEY, SMNVEV (reference sequence). The TCR originated in a woman in her twenties or thirties in good health and CMV-seronegative. Sequenced sample: PBMCs. The chain links TRBV27 to TRBJ1-5; D not certain. The DNA of the CDR3 is TGTGCCAGCAGTCCGTGGGAGGGCAATCAGCCCCAGCATTTT. Translation: CASSPWEGNQPQHF.